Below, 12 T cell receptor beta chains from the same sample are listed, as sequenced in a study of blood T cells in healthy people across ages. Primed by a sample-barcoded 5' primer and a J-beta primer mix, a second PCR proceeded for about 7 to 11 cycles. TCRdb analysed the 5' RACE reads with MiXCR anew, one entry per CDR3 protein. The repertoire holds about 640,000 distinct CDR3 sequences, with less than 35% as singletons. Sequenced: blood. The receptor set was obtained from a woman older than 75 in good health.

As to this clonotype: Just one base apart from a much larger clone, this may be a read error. The chain's CDR3 is CASSLTVTTGAFF. The CDR3 DNA reads TGTGCCAGCAGCTTGACAGTGACCACTGGAGCTTTCTTT. This rearrangement joins TRBV5-5 to TRBJ1-1, with D uncertain. Germline V lookup: CDR1 SGHKS, CDR2 YYEKEE (reference sequence). The CDR3 is 13 residues long.

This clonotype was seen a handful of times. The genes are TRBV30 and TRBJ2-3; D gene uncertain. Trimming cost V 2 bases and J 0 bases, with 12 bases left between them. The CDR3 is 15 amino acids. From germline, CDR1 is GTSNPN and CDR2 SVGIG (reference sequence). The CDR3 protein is CAWSTRTTSTDTQYF. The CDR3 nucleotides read TGTGCCTGGAGTACCCGGACGACTAGCACAGATACGCAGTATTTT.

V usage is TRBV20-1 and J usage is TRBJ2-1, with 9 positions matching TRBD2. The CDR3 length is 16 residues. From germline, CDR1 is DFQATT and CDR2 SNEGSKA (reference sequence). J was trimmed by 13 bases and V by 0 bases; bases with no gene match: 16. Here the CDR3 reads CSARDTGASGEATQFF. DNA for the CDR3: TGCAGTGCTAGAGATACTGGCGCTAGCGGGGAAGCGACCCAGTTCTTC.

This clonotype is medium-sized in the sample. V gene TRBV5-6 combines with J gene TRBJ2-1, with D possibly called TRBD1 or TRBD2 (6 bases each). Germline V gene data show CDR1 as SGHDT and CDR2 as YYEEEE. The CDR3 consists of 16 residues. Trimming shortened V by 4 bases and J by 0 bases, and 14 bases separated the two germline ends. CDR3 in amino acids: CASSGGRGSSYNEQFF. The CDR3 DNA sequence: TGTGCCAGCAGCGGGGGGCGGGGCAGCTCCTACAATGAGCAGTTCTTC. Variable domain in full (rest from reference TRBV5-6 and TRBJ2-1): DAGVTQSPTHLIKTRGQQVTLRCSPKSGHDTVSWYQQALGQGPQFIFQYYEEEERQRGNFPDRFSGHQFPNYSSELNVNALLLGDSALYLCASSGGRGSSYNEQFFGPGTRLTVL.

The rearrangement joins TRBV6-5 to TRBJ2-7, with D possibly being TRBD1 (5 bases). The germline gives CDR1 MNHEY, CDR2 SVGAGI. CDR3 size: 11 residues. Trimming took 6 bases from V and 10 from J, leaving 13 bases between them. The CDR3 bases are TGTGCCAGCAGCCAAGATCAGGGACAGTACTTC. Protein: CASSQDQGQYF.

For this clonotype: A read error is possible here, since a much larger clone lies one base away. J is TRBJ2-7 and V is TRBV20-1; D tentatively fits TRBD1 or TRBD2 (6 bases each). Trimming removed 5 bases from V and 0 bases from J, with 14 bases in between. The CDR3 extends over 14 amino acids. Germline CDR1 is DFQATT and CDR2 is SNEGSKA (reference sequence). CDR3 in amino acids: CSAQRGACSYEQYF. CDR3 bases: TGCAGTGCTCAAAGGGGGGCCTGCTCCTACGAGCAGTACTTC.

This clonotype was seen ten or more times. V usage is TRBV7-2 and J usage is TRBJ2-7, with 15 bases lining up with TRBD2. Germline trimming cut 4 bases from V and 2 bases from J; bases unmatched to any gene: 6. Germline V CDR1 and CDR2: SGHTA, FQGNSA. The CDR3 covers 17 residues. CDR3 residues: CASSWTSGGAFPYEQYF. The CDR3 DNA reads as TGTGCCAGCAGCTGGACTAGCGGGGGGGCGTTCCCCTACGAGCAGTACTTC.

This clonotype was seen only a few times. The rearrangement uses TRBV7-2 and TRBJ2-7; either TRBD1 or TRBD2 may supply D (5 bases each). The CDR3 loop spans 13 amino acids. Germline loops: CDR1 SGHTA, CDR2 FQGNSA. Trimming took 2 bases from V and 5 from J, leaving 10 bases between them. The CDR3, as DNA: TGTGCCAGCAGCTTATCCAGGGACGACGAGCAGTACTTC. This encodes CASSLSRDDEQYF.

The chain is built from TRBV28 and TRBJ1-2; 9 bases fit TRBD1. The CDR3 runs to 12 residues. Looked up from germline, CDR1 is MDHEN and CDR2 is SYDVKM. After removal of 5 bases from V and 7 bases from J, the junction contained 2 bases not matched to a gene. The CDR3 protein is CASSQTGGGYTF. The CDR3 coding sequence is TGTGCCAGCAGTCAGACAGGGGGTGGCTACACCTTC.

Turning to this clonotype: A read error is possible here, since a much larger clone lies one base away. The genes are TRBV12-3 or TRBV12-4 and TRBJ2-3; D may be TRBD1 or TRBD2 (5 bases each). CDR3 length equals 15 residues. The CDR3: CTSSLAPRDPDTQYF. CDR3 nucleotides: TGTACCAGCAGTTTAGCGCCCAGGGACCCAGATACGCAGTATTTT.

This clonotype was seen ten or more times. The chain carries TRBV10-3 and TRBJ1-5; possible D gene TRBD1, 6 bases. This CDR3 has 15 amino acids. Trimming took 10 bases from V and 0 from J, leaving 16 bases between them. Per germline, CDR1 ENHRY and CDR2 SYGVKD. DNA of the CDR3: TGTGCCACTCAGACAGGAGCTTATAGCAATCAGCCCCAGCATTTT. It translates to CATQTGAYSNQPQHF.

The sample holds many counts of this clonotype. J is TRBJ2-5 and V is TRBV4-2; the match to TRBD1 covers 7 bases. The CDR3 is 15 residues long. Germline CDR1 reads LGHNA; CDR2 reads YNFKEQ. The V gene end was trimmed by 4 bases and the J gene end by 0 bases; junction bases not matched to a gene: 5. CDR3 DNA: TGTGCCAGCAGCCGCAACAGGGGAAACCAAGAGACCCAGTACTTC. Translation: CASSRNRGNQETQYF.